This TCR beta chain was found in a study of PD-1 blockade in classical Hodgkin lymphoma. Background on the study: The study gave patients nivolumab 3 mg/kg intravenously every 2 weeks.

Time point noted: cycle 4 day 1 (C4D1), after more than 5 weeks of nivolumab. Patients all relapsed after autologous stem cell transplantation, and there was variation in brentuximab vedotin exposure. Sequencing used immunoSEQ multiplex PCR; TCRdb keeps in-frame clones, though not all of them. The table lists over 70,000 clones, 90% of them singletons. Whole-study results and caveats: The authors excluded patients who started nivolumab under 1 year after ASCT. Baseline diversity was lower in partial responders and progressors than complete responders.

With respect to this clone: Its antigen is not identified.

Trimming cost V 3 bases and J 5 bases, with 11 bases left between them. The CDR3 is 13 amino acids. The germline V gene encodes CDR1 SGHRS and CDR2 YFSETQ. The TCR sequence derives from a human donor with classical Hodgkin lymphoma. The sample was peripheral blood mononuclear cells (PBMCs), taken before the fourth cycle of nivolumab. The chain links TRBV5-1 to TRBJ1-1, with D perhaps TRBD1 (5 bases). In DNA form, the CDR3 reads TGCGCCAGCAGCTCCGGGGCCGGGACTGAAGCTTTCTTT. It encodes CASSSGAGTEAFF.